Presented here are 7 T cell receptor beta chains from one specimen sequenced in a study of human T cells and chemical hapten exposure. Each CDR3 protein gets one entry after TCRdb re-called the RACE reads with MiXCR. The repertoire holds 120,000 to 150,000 distinct CDR3 sequences, approximately 12% seen once, with about 1.4% in the top ten. Stated time point: patch test 2, 6 weeks after DPC sensitization. Treatment indicated: therapeutic diphenylcyclopropenone sensitization with weekly scalp DPC. Specimen: whole blood, collected in connection with sensitization to the hapten diphenylcyclopropenone (DPC). The source of these receptors is a woman in her 50s with alopecia areata. Some clones in this sample may be carry-over from other donors' samples.

The chain recombines TRBV24-1 with TRBJ2-4; tentatively, D is TRBD1 (6 bases). In germline, CDR1 is KGHDR, CDR2 SFDVKD. The CDR3 length is 18 residues. Trimming took off 9 bases at V and 0 bases at J, with 23 bases between the two ends. CDR3 amino acids: CATGGRAKGVLAKNIQYF. The CDR3 DNA sequence: TGTGCCACCGGCGGCCGGGCCAAGGGGGTACTAGCCAAAAACATTCAGTACTTC.

This clonotype was observed at least ten times. The chain carries TRBV3-1 and TRBJ2-3; no clear D. This CDR3 has 12 amino acids. CDR1 and CDR2 (germline): LGHDT, YNNKEL (reference sequence). V gave up 3 bases and J gave up 1 base, with 2 bases separating them. The CDR3 coding sequence is TGTGCCAGCAGCCACGGCACAGATACGCAGTATTTT. Its translation: CASSHGTDTQYF.

By sample share, this clonotype is medium-sized. The rearrangement uses TRBV12-3 or TRBV12-4 and TRBJ1-5; 9 bases agree with TRBD1. The CDR3 consists of 15 residues. With 6 bases clipped from V and 0 bases from J, the junction kept 3 bases outside the gene matches. The chain's CDR3 is CASSPGQGSNQPQHF. In nucleotides, the CDR3 is TGTGCCAGCAGCCCGGGACAGGGTAGCAATCAGCCCCAGCATTTT.

This clonotype was seen a few times. Here the CDR3 reads CASSIDRTGGPQVPNQPQHF. The CDR3, as DNA: TGTGCCAGTAGTATAGATCGGACAGGGGGACCGCAGGTGCCTAATCAGCCCCAGCATTTT. The chain uses TRBV19 and TRBJ1-5; 10 bases map to TRBD1. Germline-derived CDR1 and CDR2 are LNHDA and SQIVND (reference sequence). The CDR3 contains 20 residues. J gave up 4 bases and V 0 bases, and 15 bases lay outside the gene matches.

The chain carries TRBV10-2 and TRBJ2-4; perhaps TRBD2 as D (6 bases). Trimming stripped 7 bases from V and 5 bases from J, with 18 bases between. The CDR3 has 15 amino acids. The germline V gene has CDR1 WSHSY and CDR2 SAAADI. Here the CDR3 DNA reads TGCGCCAGCACGGAGGGAGGTTTTAGTCAAAACATTCAGTACTTC. Protein product: CASTEGGFSQNIQYF.

This clonotype has only a few counts. This chain links TRBV20-1 with TRBJ2-5; D is undetermined. Germline assignment: CDR1 DFQATT and CDR2 SNEGSKA (reference sequence). This CDR3 has 12 residues. The germline V and J ends were trimmed by 6 bases and 5 bases, with 13 bases remaining between them. The CDR3 sequence is CSATLVTETQYF. CDR3 bases: TGCAGTGCAACTCTAGTTACGGAGACCCAGTACTTC.

Ten or more counts support this clonotype. The chain employs TRBV29-1 and TRBJ2-5; TRBD1 matches at 10 bases. Trimming took 4 bases from V and 5 from J; bases not matched to a gene: 4. This CDR3 is 13 amino acids long. CDR1 SQVTM and CDR2 ANQGSEA come from the germline V gene. The CDR3 DNA follows: TGCAGCGTTGGACAGGGGGCGAGGGAGACCCAGTACTTC. Its translation is CSVGQGARETQYF.